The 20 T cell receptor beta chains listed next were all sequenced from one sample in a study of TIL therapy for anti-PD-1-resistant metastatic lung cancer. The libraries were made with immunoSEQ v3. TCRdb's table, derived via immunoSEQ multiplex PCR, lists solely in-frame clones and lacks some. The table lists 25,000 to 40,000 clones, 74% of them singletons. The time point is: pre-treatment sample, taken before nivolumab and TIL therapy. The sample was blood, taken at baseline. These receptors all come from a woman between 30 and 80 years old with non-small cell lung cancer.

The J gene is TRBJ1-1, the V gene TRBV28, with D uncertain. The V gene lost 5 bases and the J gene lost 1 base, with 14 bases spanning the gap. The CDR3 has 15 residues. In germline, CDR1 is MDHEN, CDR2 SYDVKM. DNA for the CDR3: TGTGCCAGCAGTACCCGTCGCGGGCGGAACACTGAAGCTTTCTTT. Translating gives CASSTRRGRNTEAFF.

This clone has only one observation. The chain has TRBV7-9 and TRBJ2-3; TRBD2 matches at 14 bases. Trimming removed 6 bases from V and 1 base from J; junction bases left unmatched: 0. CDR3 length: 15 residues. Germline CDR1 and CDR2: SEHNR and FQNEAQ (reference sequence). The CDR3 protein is CASRGLAGGTDTQYF. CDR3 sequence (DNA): TGTGCCAGCAGGGGACTAGCGGGGGGCACAGATACGCAGTATTTT.

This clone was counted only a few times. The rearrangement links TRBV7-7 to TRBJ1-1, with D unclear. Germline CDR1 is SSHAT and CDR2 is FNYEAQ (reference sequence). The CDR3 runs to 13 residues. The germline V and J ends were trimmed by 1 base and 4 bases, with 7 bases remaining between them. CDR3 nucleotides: TGTGCCAGCAGCTTAGGTGTGGGCACTGAAGCTTTCTTT. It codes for CASSLGVGTEAFF.

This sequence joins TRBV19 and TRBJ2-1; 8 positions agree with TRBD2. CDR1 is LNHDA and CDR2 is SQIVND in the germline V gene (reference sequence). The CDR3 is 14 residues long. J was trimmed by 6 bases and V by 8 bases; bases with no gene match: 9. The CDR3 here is CASVKGGGRNEQFF. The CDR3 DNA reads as TGTGCCAGTGTTAAGGGCGGGGGGCGCAATGAGCAGTTCTTC.

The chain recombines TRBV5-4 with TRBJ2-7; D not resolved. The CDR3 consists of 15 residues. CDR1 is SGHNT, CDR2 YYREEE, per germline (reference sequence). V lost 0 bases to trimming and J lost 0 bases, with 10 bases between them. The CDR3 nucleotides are TGTGCCAGCAGCTTGGGAGCTGGCAGCTCCTACGAGCAGTACTTC. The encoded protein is CASSLGAGSSYEQYF. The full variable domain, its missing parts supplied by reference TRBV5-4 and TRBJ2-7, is ETGVTQSPTHLIKTRGQQVTLRCSSQSGHNTVSWYQQALGQGPQFIFQYYREEENGRGNFPPRFSGLQFPNYSSELNVNALELDDSALYLCASSLGAGSSYEQYFGPGTRLTVT.

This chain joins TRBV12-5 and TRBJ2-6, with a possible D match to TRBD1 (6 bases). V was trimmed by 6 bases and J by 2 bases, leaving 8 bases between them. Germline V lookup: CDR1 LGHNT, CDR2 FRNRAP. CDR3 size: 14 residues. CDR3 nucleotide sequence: TGTGCTAGTGGAACAGGGACTGGGGCCAACGTCCTGACTTTC. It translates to CASGTGTGANVLTF.

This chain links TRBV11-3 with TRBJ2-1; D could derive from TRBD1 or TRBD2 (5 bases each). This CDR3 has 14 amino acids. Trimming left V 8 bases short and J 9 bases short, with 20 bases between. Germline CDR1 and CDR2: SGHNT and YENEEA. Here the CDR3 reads CASGDGPNRGEQFF. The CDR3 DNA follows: TGTGCCAGCGGGGACGGACCAAATCGGGGTGAGCAGTTCTTC.

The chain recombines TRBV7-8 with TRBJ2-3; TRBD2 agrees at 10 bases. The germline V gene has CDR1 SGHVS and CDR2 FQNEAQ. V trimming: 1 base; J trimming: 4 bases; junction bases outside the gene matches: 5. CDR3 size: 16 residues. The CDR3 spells CASSLGAGGPADTQYF. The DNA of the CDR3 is TGTGCCAGCAGCTTAGGAGCGGGAGGGCCGGCAGATACGCAGTATTTT. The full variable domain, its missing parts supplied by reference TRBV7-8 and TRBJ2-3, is GAGVSQSPRYKVAKRGQDVALRCDPISGHVSLFWYQQALGQGPEFLTYFQNEAQLDKSGLPSDRFFAERPEGSVSTLKIQRTQQEDSAVYLCASSLGAGGPADTQYFGPGTRLTVL.

The CDR3 is CASSSQGGNQPQHF. The CDR3 DNA reads TGTGCCAGTTCCTCACAGGGGGGCAATCAGCCCCAGCATTTT. V is TRBV18 and J is TRBJ1-5; 8 bases agree with TRBD1. V was pared by 9 bases and J by 2 bases, with 6 bases of the junction left unmatched. The CDR3 sequence is 14 residues long. Germline-derived CDR1 and CDR2 are KGHSH and LQKENI.

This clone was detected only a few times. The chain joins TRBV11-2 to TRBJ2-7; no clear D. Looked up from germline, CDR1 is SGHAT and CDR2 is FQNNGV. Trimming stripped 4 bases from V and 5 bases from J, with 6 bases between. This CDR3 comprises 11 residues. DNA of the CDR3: TGTGCCAGCAGCTCAACGAACGAGCAGTACTTC. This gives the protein CASSSTNEQYF. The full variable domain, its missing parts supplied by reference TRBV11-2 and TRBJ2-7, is EAGVAQSPRYKIIEKRQSVAFWCNPISGHATLYWYQQILGQGPKLLIQFQNNGVVDDSQLPKDRFSAERLKGVDSTLKIQPAKLEDSAVYLCASSSTNEQYFGPGTRLTVT.

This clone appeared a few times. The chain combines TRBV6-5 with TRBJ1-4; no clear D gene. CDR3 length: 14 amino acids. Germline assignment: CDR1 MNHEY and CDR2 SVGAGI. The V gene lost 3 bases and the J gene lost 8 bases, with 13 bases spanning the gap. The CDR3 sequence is CASSYRVRDEKLFF. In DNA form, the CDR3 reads TGTGCCAGCAGTTATCGGGTCCGCGACGAAAAACTGTTTTTT.

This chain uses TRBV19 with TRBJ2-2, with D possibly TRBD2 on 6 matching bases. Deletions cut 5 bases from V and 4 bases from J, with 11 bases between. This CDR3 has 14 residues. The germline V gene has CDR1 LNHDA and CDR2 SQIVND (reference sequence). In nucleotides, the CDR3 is TGTGCCAGTAGTGGAGGGAGCGGCACCGGGGAGCTGTTTTTT. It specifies CASSGGSGTGELFF.

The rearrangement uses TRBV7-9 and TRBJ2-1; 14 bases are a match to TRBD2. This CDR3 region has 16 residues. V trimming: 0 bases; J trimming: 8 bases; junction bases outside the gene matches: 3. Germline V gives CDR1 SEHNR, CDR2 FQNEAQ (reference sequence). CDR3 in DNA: TGTGCCAGCAGCTTAGCGGGACTAGCGGGAGCCGATGAGCAGTTCTTC. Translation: CASSLAGLAGADEQFF.

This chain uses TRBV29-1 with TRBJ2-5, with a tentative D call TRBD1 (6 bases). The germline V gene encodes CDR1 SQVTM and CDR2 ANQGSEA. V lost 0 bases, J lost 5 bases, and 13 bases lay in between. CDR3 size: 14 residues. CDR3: CSVEDLRGRETQYF. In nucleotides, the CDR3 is TGCAGCGTTGAAGATCTCAGGGGAAGGGAGACCCAGTACTTC.

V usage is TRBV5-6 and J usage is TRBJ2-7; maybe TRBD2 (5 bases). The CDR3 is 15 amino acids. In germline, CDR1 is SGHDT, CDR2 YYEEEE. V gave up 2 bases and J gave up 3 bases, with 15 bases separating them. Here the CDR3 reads CASSFAGPGRYEQYF. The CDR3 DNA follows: TGTGCCAGCAGCTTTGCGGGCCCCGGACGCTACGAGCAGTACTTC.

CDR3: CASSLASGSGTGELFF. In nucleotides, the CDR3 is TGCGCCAGCAGCTTGGCGAGCGGGAGTGGCACCGGGGAGCTGTTTTTT. The rearrangement links TRBV5-1 to TRBJ2-2; 8 bases are shared with TRBD2. V trimming: 0 bases; J trimming: 4 bases; junction bases outside the gene matches: 5. Per germline, CDR1 SGHRS and CDR2 YFSETQ. The CDR3 length is 16 residues.

The CDR3 loop is CAWSLAGTLAKNIQYF. The CDR3 bases are TGTGCCTGGTCACTAGCGGGTACACTAGCCAAAAACATTCAGTACTTC. The rearrangement links TRBV30 to TRBJ2-4; 9 nucleotides align to TRBD2. The CDR3 is 16 residues long. Germline values: CDR1 GTSNPN, CDR2 SVGIG (reference sequence). V lost 5 bases and J lost 0; bases outside the gene matches: 8.

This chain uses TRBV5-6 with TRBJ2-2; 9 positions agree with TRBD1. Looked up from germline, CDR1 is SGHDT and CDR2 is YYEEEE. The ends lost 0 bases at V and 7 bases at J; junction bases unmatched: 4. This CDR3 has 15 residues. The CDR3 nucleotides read TGTGCCAGCAGCTTGGAACAGGGGGCGGGCGGGGAGCTGTTTTTT. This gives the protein CASSLEQGAGGELFF.

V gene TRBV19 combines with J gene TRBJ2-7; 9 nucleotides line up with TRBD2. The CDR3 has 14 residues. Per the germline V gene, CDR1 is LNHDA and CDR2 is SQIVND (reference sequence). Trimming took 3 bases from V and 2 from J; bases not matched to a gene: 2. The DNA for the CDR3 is TGTGCCAGTAGTATGATAGCGGGAGCCTACGAGCAGTACTTC. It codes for CASSMIAGAYEQYF.

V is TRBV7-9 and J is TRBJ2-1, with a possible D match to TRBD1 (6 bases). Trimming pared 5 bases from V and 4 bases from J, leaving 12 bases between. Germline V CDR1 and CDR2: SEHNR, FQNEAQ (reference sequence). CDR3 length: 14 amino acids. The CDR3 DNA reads TGTGCCAGCAGCACTCGGGACACATACAATGAGCAGTTCTTC. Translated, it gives CASSTRDTYNEQFF.